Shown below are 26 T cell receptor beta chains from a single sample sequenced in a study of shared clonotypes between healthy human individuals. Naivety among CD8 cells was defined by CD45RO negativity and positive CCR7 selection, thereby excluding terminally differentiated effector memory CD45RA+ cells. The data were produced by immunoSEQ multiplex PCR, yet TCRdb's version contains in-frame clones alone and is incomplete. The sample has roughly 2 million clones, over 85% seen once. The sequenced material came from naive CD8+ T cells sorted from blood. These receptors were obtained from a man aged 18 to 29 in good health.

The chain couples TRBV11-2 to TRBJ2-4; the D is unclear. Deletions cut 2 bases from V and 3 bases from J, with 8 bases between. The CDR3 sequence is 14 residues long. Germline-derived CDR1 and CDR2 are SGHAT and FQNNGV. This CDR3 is CASSLWADKNIQYF. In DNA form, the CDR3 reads TGTGCCAGCAGCTTATGGGCCGACAAAAACATTCAGTACTTC.

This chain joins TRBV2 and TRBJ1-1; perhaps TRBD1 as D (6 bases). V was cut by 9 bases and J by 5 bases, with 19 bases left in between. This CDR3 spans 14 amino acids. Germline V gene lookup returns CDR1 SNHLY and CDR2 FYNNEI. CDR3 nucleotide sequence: TGTGCCAGGGACAGAGAACAGTCGGATACTGAAGCTTTCTTT. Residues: CARDREQSDTEAFF.

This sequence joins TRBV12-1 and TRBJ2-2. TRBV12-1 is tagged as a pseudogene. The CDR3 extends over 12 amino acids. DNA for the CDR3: TGTGCCGCTGGGTTGGGCACCGGGGAGCTGTTTTTT. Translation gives CAAGLGTGELFF.

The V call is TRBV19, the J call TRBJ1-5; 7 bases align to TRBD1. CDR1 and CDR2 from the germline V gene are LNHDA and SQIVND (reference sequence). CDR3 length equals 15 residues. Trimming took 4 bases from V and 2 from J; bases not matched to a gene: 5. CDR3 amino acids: CASSKDREGNQPQHF. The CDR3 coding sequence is TGTGCCAGTAGTAAAGACAGGGAGGGCAATCAGCCCCAGCATTTT. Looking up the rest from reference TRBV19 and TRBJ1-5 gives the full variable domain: DGGITQSPKYLFRKEGQNVTLSCEQNLNHDAMYWYRQDPGQGLRLIYYSQIVNDFQKGDIAEGYSVSREKKESFPLTVTSAQKNPTAFYLCASSKDREGNQPQHFGDGTRLSIL.

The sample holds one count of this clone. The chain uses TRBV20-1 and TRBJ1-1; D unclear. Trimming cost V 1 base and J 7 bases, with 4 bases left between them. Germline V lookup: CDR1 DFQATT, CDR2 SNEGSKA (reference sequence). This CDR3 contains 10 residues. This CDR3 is CSARVIEAFF. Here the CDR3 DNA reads TGCAGTGCTAGAGTCATTGAAGCTTTCTTT.

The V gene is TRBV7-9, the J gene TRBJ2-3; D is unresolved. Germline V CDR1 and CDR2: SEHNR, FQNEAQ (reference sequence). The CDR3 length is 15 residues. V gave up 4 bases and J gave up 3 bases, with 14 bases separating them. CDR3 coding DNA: TGTGCCAGCAGCTCACTATTTAAGTTGACAGATACGCAGTATTTT. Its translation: CASSSLFKLTDTQYF.

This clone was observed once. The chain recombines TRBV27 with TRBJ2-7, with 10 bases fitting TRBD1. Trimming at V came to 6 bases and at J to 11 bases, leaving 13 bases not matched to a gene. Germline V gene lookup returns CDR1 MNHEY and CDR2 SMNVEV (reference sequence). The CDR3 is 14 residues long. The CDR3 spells CASRWTGGPPGEYF. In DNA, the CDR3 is TGTGCCAGCAGGTGGACAGGGGGTCCCCCCGGGGAGTACTTC.

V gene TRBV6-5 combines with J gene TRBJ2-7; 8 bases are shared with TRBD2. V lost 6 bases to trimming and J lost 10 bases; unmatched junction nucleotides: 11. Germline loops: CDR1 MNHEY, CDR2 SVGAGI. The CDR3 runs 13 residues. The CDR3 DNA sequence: TGTGCCAGCAGCCTACGGGGGGGGACCGAACAGTACTTC. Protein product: CASSLRGGTEQYF.

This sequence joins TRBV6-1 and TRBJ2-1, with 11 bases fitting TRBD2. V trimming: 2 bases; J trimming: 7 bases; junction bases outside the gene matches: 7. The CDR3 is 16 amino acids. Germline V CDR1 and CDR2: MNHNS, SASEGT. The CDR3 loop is CASSELAGGLVNEQFF. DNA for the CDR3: TGTGCCAGCAGTGAATTAGCGGGGGGGCTGGTGAATGAGCAGTTCTTC.

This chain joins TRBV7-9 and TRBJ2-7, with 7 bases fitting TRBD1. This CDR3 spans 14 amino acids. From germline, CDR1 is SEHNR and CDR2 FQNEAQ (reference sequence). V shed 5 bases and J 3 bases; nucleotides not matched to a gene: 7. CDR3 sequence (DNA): TGTGCCAGCAGCCCCGGGACAGTCCTCTACGAGCAGTACTTC. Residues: CASSPGTVLYEQYF.

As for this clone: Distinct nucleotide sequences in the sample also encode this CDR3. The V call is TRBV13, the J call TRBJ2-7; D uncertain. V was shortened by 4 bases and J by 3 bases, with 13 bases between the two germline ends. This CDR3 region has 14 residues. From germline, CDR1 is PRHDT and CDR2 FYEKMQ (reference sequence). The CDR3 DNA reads TGTGCCAGCAGCTCAACCGATCGAGACTACGAGCAGTACTTC. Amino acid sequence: CASSSTDRDYEQYF.

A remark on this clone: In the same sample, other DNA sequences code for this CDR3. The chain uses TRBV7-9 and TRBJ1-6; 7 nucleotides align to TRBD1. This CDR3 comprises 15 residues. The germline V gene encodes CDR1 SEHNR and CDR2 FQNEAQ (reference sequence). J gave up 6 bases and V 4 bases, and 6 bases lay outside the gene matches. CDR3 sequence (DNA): TGTGCCAGCAGCTCTCCTGACAGGGTTAATTCACCCCTCCACTTT. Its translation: CASSSPDRVNSPLHF.

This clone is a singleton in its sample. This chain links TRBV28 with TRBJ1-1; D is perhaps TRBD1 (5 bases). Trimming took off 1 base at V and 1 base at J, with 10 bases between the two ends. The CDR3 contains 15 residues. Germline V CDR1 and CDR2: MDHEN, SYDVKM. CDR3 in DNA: TGTGCCAGCAGTTTATTCCAGGGAGCGAACACTGAAGCTTTCTTT. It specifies CASSLFQGANTEAFF. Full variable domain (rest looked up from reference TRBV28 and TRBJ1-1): DVKVTQSSRYLVKRTGEKVFLECVQDMDHENMFWYRQDPGLGLRLIYFSYDVKMKEKGDIPEGYSVSREKKERFSLILESASTNQTSMYLCASSLFQGANTEAFFGQGTRLTVV.

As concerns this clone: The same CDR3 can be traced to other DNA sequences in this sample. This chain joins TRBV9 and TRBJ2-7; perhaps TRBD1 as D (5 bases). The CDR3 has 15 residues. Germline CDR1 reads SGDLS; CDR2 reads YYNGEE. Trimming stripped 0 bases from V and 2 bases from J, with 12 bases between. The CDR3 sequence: CASSVGGGAPYEQYF. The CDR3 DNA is TGTGCCAGCAGCGTAGGGGGCGGTGCGCCCTACGAGCAGTACTTC.

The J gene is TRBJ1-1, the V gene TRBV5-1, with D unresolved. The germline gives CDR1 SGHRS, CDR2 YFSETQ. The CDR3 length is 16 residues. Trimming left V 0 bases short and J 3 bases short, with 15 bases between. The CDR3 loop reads CASSLAIEWGYTEAFF. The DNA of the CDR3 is TGCGCCAGCAGCTTGGCCATAGAATGGGGTTACACTGAAGCTTTCTTT.

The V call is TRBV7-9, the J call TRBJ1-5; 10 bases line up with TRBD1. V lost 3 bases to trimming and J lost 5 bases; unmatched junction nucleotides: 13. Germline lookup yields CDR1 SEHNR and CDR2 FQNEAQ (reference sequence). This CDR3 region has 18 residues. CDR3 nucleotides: TGTGCCAGCAGCTTGGGAATACGAGGGACAGGGGACCATCAGCCCCAGCATTTT. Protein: CASSLGIRGTGDHQPQHF. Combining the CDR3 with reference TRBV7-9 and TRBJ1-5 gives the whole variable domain DTGVSQNPRHKITKRGQNVTFRCDPISEHNRLYWYRQTLGQGPEFLTYFQNEAQLEKSRLLSDRFSAERPKGSFSTLEIQRTEQGDSAMYLCASSLGIRGTGDHQPQHFGDGTRLSIL.

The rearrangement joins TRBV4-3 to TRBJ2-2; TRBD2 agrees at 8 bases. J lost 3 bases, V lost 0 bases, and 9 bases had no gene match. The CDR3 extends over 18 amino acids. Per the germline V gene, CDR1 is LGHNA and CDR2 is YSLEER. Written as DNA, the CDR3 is TGCGCCAGCAGCCAAGAACCAGCGGGAGAGGGGTACACCGGGGAGCTGTTTTTT. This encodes CASSQEPAGEGYTGELFF.

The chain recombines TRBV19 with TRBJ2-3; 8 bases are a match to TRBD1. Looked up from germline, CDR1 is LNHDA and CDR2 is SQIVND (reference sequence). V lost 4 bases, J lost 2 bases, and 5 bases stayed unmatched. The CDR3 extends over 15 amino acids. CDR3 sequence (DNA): TGTGCCAGTAGTACGACAGGGGCCTTCACAGATACGCAGTATTTT. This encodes CASSTTGAFTDTQYF.

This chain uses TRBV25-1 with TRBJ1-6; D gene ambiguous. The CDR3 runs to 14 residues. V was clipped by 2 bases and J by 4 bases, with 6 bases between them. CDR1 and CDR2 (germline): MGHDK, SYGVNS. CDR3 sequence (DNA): TGTGCCAGCAGTGAACGACCTTATAATTCACCCCTCCACTTT. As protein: CASSERPYNSPLHF.

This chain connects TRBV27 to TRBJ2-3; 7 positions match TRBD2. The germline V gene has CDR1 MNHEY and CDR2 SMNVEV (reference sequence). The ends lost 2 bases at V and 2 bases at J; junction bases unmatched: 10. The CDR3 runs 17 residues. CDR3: CASSLIPAGLNTDTQYF. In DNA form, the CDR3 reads TGTGCCAGCAGTTTAATCCCAGCGGGATTAAACACAGATACGCAGTATTTT.

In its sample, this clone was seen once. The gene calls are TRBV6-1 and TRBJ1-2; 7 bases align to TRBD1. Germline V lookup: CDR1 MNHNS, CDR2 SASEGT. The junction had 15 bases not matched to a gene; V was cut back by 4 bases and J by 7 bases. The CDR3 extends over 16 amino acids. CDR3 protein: CASSVRDSAAPVGYTF. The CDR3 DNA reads TGTGCCAGCAGTGTCCGGGACAGCGCCGCCCCAGTTGGCTACACCTTC.

The CDR3 protein is CSVFDRTYEQYF. In DNA form, the CDR3 reads TGCAGCGTTTTCGACAGGACCTACGAGCAGTACTTC. The chain couples TRBV29-1 to TRBJ2-7; weak D call: TRBD1 (6 bases). Germline V gives CDR1 SQVTM, CDR2 ANQGSEA. V was trimmed by 5 bases and J by 2 bases, leaving 10 bases between them. The CDR3 consists of 12 residues.

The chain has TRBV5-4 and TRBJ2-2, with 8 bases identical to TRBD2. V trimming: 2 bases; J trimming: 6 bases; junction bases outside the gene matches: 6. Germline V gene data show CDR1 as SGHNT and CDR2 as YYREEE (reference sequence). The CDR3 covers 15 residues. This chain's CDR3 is CASSFAGGGAGELFF. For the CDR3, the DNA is TGTGCCAGCAGCTTCGCGGGGGGAGGGGCCGGGGAGCTGTTTTTT.

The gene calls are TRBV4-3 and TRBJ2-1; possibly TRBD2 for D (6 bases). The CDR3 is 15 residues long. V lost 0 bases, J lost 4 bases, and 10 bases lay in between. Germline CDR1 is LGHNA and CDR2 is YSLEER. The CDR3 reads CASSQDNGGYNEQFF. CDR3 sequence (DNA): TGCGCCAGCAGCCAAGATAACGGGGGTTACAATGAGCAGTTCTTC.

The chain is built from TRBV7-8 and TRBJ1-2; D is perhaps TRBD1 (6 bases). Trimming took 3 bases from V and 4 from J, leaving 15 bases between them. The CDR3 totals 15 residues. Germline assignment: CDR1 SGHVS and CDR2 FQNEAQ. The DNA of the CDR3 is TGTGCCAGCAGCTTGCCCAGGGGAAAGGGCTATGGCTACACCTTC. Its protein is CASSLPRGKGYGYTF.

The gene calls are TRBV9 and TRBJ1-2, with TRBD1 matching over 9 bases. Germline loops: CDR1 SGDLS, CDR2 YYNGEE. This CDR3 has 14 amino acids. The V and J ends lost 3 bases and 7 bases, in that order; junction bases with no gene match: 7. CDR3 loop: CASSEGQGFTGYTF. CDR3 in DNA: TGTGCCAGCAGCGAAGGACAGGGGTTTACTGGCTACACCTTC.